This T cell receptor beta chain was sequenced for a study of cytomegalovirus exposure and HLA in healthy donors. Study-wide results and limits: Reportedly, HLA-A and HLA-B alleles of most subjects were accurately predicted from TCR beta. Serostatus for CMV was the only available immune exposure information. Analyzed later, association rates of TCRs varied across HLA loci, with DRB1 most and HLA-C fewest.

Participants comprised healthy donors of bone marrow. For this clone: Antigen: not known.

PCR involved 60 Vbeta and 13 Jbeta primers. The repertoire was sequenced with immunoSEQ multiplex PCR; TCRdb's copy has only in-frame clones and lacks some. The sample includes approximately 170,000 clones, 65% to 80% of them seen just once. Germline V gene sequence: CDR1 SGHRS, CDR2 YFSETQ. The CDR3 runs to 16 residues. Trimming removed 0 bases from V and 2 bases from J, with 12 bases in between. This clonotype was obtained from a woman aged 40 to 49 in good health and CMV-seropositive. The specimen was PBMCs. The chain links TRBV5-1 to TRBJ1-3, with D perhaps TRBD1 (5 bases). CDR3 protein: CASSLVGAGTGNTIYF. CDR3 sequence (DNA): TGCGCCAGCAGCTTGGTAGGGGCTGGAACTGGAAACACCATATATTTT.